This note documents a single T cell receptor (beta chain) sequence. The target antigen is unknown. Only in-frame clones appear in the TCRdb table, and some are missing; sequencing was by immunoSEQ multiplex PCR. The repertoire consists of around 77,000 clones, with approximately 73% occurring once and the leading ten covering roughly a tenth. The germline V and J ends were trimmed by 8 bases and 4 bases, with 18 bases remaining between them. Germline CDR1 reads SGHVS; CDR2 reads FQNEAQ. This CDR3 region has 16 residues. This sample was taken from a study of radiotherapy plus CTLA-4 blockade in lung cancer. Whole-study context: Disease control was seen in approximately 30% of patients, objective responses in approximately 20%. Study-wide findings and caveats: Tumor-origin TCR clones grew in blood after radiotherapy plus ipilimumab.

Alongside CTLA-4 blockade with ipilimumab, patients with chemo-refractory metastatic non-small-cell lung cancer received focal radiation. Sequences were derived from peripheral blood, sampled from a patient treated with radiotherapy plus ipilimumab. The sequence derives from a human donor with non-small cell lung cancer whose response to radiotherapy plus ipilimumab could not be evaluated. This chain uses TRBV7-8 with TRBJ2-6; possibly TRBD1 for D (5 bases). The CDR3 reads CASVPIPGYGANVLTF. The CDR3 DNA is TGTGCCAGCGTGCCAATTCCAGGGTACGGGGCCAACGTCCTGACTTTC.